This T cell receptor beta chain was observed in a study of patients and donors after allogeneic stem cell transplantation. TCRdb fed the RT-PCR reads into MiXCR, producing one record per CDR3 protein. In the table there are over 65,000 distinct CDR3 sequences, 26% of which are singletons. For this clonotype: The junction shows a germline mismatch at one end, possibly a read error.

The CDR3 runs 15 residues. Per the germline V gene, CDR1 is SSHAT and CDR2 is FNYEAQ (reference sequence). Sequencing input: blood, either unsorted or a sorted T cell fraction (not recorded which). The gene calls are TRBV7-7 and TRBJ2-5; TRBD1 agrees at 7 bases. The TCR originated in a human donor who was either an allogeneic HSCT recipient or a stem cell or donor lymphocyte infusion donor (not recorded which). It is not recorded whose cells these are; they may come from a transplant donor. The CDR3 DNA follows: TGTGCTAGCAGCTTAGGGGGCACCGGCGAGGAGACCCAGTACTTC. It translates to CASSLGGTGEETQYF.